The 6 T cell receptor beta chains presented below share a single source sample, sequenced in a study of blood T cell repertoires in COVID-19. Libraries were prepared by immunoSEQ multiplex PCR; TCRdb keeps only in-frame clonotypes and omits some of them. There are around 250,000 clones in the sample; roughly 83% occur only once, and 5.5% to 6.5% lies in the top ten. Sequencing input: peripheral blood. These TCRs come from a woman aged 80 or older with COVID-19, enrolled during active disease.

CDR3 region: CASSFLAGVGGELFF. CDR3 DNA sequence: TGTGCCAGCAGCTTCCTAGCGGGGGTCGGCGGGGAGCTGTTTTTT. This rearrangement joins TRBV11-2 to TRBJ2-2; TRBD2 agrees at 10 bases. Losses at the gene ends were 3 bases for V and 7 bases for J; bases not matched to a gene: 5. The CDR3 is 15 residues long. In germline, CDR1 is SGHAT, CDR2 FQNNGV.

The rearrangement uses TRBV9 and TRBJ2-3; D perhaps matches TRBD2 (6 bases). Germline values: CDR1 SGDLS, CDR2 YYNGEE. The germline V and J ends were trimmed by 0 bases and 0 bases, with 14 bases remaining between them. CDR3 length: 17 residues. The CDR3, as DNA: TGTGCCAGCAGCGTAGGGGGCCGGGGAGGAAGCACAGATACGCAGTATTTT. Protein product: CASSVGGRGGSTDTQYF.

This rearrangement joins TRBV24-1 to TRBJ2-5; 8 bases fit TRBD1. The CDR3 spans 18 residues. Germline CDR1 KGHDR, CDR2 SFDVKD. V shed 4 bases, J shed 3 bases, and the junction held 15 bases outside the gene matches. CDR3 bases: TGTGCCACCAGTGACTTGGGGTCGGGCGGACAGGGAGAAGAGACCCAGTACTTC. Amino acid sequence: CATSDLGSGGQGEETQYF.

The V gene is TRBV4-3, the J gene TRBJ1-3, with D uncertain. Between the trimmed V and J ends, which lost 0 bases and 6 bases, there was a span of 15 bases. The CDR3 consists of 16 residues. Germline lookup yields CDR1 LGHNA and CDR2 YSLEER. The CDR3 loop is CASSQDPPSGLNTIYF. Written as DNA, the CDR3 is TGCGCCAGCAGCCAAGACCCGCCCTCAGGCTTAAACACCATATATTTT.

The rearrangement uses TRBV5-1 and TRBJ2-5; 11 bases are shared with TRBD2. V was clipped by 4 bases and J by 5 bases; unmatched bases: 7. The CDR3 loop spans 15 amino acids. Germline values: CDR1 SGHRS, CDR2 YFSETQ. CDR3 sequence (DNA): TGCGCCAGCAGCGCACTAGCGGGGGAATCGGAGACCCAGTACTTC. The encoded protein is CASSALAGESETQYF.

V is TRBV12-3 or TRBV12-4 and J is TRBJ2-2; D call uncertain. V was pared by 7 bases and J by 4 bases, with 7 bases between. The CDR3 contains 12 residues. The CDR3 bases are TGTGCCAGCAAGCTCGTCACCGGGGAGCTGTTTTTT. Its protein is CASKLVTGELFF.